The entry that follows covers one TCR beta chain sequence. This clonotype appeared many times. Its antigen specificity is not known. The input lacks base qualities; no much larger clone sits a single base away. These data come from a study of T cell repertoires in cytomegalovirus infection (dated by TCRdb to the late 2010s). Turning to the overall study: The HLA type of each donor mattered for the analysis, because public TCR beta signatures pointed to carriage of CMV infection along with the matching HLA type. Summary of the overall study and its limitations: The ex vivo response was dominated by HLA-C-restricted CMV-specific TCR beta clonotypes, and the single most frequent clonotype in two of eight donors was supplied by these HLA-C-restricted clonotypes. In both this cohort and an independent roughly 360-donor cohort, the cumulative frequency of public TCR beta family members distinguished carriers of CMV infection plus the relevant HLA type.

The instrument was an Illumina HiSeq 1500. Using fastp at Q25 and MiXCR, TCRdb reprocessed the public reads and kept productive beta chains. Each entry merges the rows of one CDR3 protein and shows their most common DNA and genes. The sample yields some 350,000 distinct CDR3 sequences; 18% were counted once. The ten largest account for 7.5% to 9% of the sample. The germline ends are 18 bases apart after V is trimmed by 6 bases and J by 3 bases. The CDR3 goes from the cysteine to the phenylalanine over 16 residues. The DNA shown is the 48-base CDR3, in frame from base 1. CDR1 and CDR2, per the germline V gene, are SGHTA and FQGNSA.

The specimen sequenced was PBMCs. The chain joins TRBV7-2 to TRBJ1-5; TRBD1 is perhaps the D gene, given 5 matching bases. The source of this sequence is a human donor in good health (CMV status not recorded). Some clones in this sample may be carry-over from other donors' samples. The nucleotide sequence reads as follows: TGTGCCAGCAGTATATCGTACGGAGGGGTCAATCAGCCCCAGCATTTT. Translation gives CASSISYGGVNQPQHF.